This T cell receptor (beta chain) came from a study of cytomegalovirus exposure and HLA in healthy donors. Study information: About 84% of roughly 400 genotyped donors fell in the Caucasian-associated ancestry cluster. Points from the study as a whole: The authors listed over 150 TCR beta chains as cytomegalovirus-associated. Reportedly, fewer N-insertions than the 666-donor mean appeared in an Asian-associated ancestry cluster in a later analysis.

This clone was seen just once. As yet, its antigen is unknown. The PCR had 60 Vbeta and 13 Jbeta primers. The repertoire was sequenced with immunoSEQ multiplex PCR; TCRdb's copy has only in-frame clones and lacks some. The sample lists some 150,000 clones, around 68% occurring once. Healthy individuals who donated bone marrow served as the donors. Per germline, CDR1 SGHRS and CDR2 YFSETQ. V was clipped by 2 bases and J by 11 bases; unmatched bases: 5. The CDR3 is 12 residues long. The chain is built from TRBV5-1 and TRBJ2-5, with 8 bases fitting TRBD2. The source of this sequence is a man in his forties in good health and CMV-seronegative. Sequencing input: PBMCs. The CDR3 is CASSFGGEEQYF. CDR3 sequence (DNA): TGCGCCAGCAGCTTCGGGGGGGAAGAGCAGTACTTC.